Shown below are 20 T cell receptor beta chains from a single sample sequenced in a study of blood T cells in healthy people across ages. Alongside a J-beta primer mix, a sample-barcoded 5' primer served in a second PCR lasting about 6 to 12 cycles. TCRdb processed the 5' RACE reads anew with MiXCR; each CDR3 protein has one entry. The sample shows 710,000 or so distinct CDR3 sequences, around a fifth of them seen only once. The sample taken for sequencing was blood. These receptors all come from a man aged 65-85 years in good health.

The V and J genes are TRBV27 and TRBJ2-1; D unresolved. V lost 8 bases and J 6 bases, leaving 14 bases between the germline ends. The CDR3 has 13 amino acids. Germline V gene data show CDR1 as MNHEY and CDR2 as SMNVEV (reference sequence). Here the CDR3 DNA reads TGTGCCAGCGGTTCGGATCCCGGCAATGAGCAGTTCTTC. Translation: CASGSDPGNEQFF.

J is TRBJ2-3 and V is TRBV3-1; 13 bases are a match to TRBD2. V lost 5 bases and J lost 1; bases outside the gene matches: 15. The CDR3 covers 20 residues. The germline gives CDR1 LGHDT, CDR2 YNNKEL (reference sequence). Here the CDR3 reads CASSTTGTSGTLGGTDTQYF. CDR3 in DNA: TGTGCCAGCAGCACCACCGGGACTAGCGGGACTCTCGGGGGCACAGATACGCAGTATTTT.

The V gene is TRBV7-9, the J gene TRBJ1-1, with D possibly matching TRBD1 (6 bases). Germline-derived CDR1 and CDR2 are SEHNR and FQNEAQ (reference sequence). Trimming took off 1 base at V and 0 bases at J, with 15 bases between the two ends. The CDR3 consists of 17 residues. In nucleotides, the CDR3 is TGTGCCAGCAGCTTAGTGGGCCTCAGGGGAATGAACACTGAAGCTTTCTTT. Residues: CASSLVGLRGMNTEAFF.

This chain connects TRBV29-1 to TRBJ1-2, with a weak D call TRBD1 (5 bases). The CDR3 totals 13 residues. The germline CDR1 and CDR2 sequences are SQVTM and ANQGSEA. V was clipped by 1 base and J by 8 bases, with 14 bases between them. DNA of the CDR3: TGCAGCGTTGAAGCAGGGATGCCCACGGGCTACACCTTC. Amino acid sequence: CSVEAGMPTGYTF.

This clonotype was observed once. In DNA, the CDR3 is TGCAGCACGACTAGCGGGACAGATACGCAGTATTTT. Protein sequence: CSTTSGTDTQYF. V gene TRBV29-1 combines with J gene TRBJ2-3; 10 bases line up with TRBD2. The CDR3 has 12 amino acids. CDR1 is SQVTM, CDR2 ANQGSEA, per germline. V shed 8 bases and J 3 bases; nucleotides not matched to a gene: 2.

The rearrangement uses TRBV7-2 and TRBJ2-7; 11 bases match TRBD2. In germline, CDR1 is SGHTA, CDR2 FQGNSA. There are 15 residues in the CDR3. The V and J ends lost 1 base and 4 bases, in that order; junction bases with no gene match: 3. In nucleotides, the CDR3 is TGTGCCAGCAGCTTAGATACTAGCGGGGGATACGAGCAGTACTTC. Its protein product is CASSLDTSGGYEQYF.

The chain uses TRBV7-2 and TRBJ2-5; D not certain. The assigned J gene may be wrong: the sequence end matches TRBJ2-1 better. The CDR3 is 16 residues long. Germline V gene lookup returns CDR1 SGHTA and CDR2 FQGNSA. This chain's CDR3 is CASSLVGLLIRDEQFF. CDR3 DNA: TGTGCCAGCAGCTTAGTTGGGCTACTCATTAGGGATGAGCAGTTCTTC.

V and J are TRBV6-5 and TRBJ2-5; D uncertain. CDR1 and CDR2 from the germline V gene are MNHEY and SVGAGI. The CDR3 has 14 amino acids. V gave up 4 bases and J gave up 2 bases, with 11 bases separating them. The CDR3 protein is CASSWSRVQETQYF. The CDR3, as DNA: TGTGCCAGCAGTTGGTCTAGGGTACAAGAGACCCAGTACTTC.

V is TRBV5-1 and J is TRBJ2-1, with 11 bases aligning to TRBD2. J was trimmed by 8 bases and V by 4 bases; bases with no gene match: 14. CDR3 length equals 17 residues. Germline values: CDR1 SGHRS, CDR2 YFSETQ. CDR3 in DNA: TGCGCCAGCAGCCGTCTACAAACTAGCGGGAGTAGCGATGAGCAGTTCTTC. It yields the protein CASSRLQTSGSSDEQFF.

This clonotype was observed a few times. V gene TRBV7-2 combines with J gene TRBJ2-4; 7 bases line up with TRBD1. This CDR3 contains 14 residues. Germline-derived CDR1 and CDR2 are SGHTA and FQGNSA. J gave up 8 bases and V 1 base, and 5 bases lay outside the gene matches. This chain's CDR3 is CASSLGQGMDIQYF. Here the CDR3 DNA reads TGTGCCAGCAGCTTAGGACAGGGAATGGACATTCAGTACTTC.

In this sample, this clonotype turned up a few times. The chain has TRBV24-1 and TRBJ2-5; D unclear. Germline lookup yields CDR1 KGHDR and CDR2 SFDVKD. CDR3 length: 13 residues. V was clipped by 4 bases and J by 7 bases, with 12 bases between them. In DNA, the CDR3 is TGTGCCACCAGTGAACGTCTTAGAGGGACCCAGTACTTC. Translated: CATSERLRGTQYF.

The V call is TRBV12-3 or TRBV12-4, the J call TRBJ2-1; D is perhaps TRBD1 (6 bases). The CDR3 consists of 13 residues. Trimming stripped 10 bases from V and 0 bases from J, with 10 bases between. The CDR3, as DNA: TGTGCCACGACGGACAGCTCCTACAATGAGCAGTTCTTC. Protein sequence: CATTDSSYNEQFF.

The chain employs TRBV12-3 or TRBV12-4 and TRBJ1-2; 7 bases line up with TRBD1. CDR3 size: 15 residues. Trimming took 5 bases from V and 7 from J; bases not matched to a gene: 13. CDR3 DNA: TGTGCCAGCAGTCAACCAGACAGGGTGAAGGGTGGCTACACCTTC. It encodes CASSQPDRVKGGYTF.

The chain recombines TRBV2 with TRBJ2-5; TRBD2 matches at 11 bases. There are 15 residues in the CDR3. V dropped 4 bases and J dropped 2; count of bases not matched to a gene: 3. Germline V lookup: CDR1 SNHLY, CDR2 FYNNEI. The CDR3 protein is CASSVIAGGQETQYF. The DNA of the CDR3 is TGTGCCAGCAGTGTAATAGCGGGGGGGCAAGAGACCCAGTACTTC.

This clonotype was seen more than once but under ten times. The rearrangement uses TRBV28 and TRBJ2-7, with a possible D match to TRBD2 (5 bases). The V gene's germline CDR1 is MDHEN and CDR2 SYDVKM. Trimming stripped 6 bases from V and 3 bases from J, with 12 bases between. This CDR3 is built from 13 residues. The CDR3: CASRLPRGYEQYF. The CDR3 nucleotides read TGTGCCAGCAGACTTCCCCGGGGCTACGAGCAGTACTTC.

This clonotype was seen a few times. The V gene is TRBV24-1, the J gene TRBJ2-2; TRBD1 is a possible D gene (5 bases). V lost 4 bases to trimming and J lost 6 bases, with 14 bases between them. The V gene's germline CDR1 is KGHDR and CDR2 SFDVKD. The CDR3 totals 15 residues. This chain's CDR3 is CATSDVGVRAGELFF. The CDR3, as DNA: TGTGCCACCAGTGACGTGGGCGTCAGGGCCGGGGAGCTGTTTTTT.

The J gene is TRBJ2-1, the V gene TRBV7-9; no clear D. Germline CDR1 reads SEHNR; CDR2 reads FQNEAQ (reference sequence). The CDR3 extends over 14 amino acids. V was pared by 6 bases and J by 3 bases, with 12 bases between. CDR3 sequence reads: CASSVGWVYNEQFF. CDR3 bases: TGTGCCAGCAGTGTAGGTTGGGTCTACAATGAGCAGTTCTTC.

This clonotype occurred a few times. The CDR3 region has the DNA TGCGCCAGTAGCCAACCCTCAAGTACCGGGGAGCTGTTTTTT. Protein: CASSQPSSTGELFF. This chain connects TRBV5-1 to TRBJ2-2, with no clear D. V lost 8 bases and J 5 bases, leaving 16 bases between the germline ends. Looked up from germline, CDR1 is SGHRS and CDR2 is YFSETQ. CDR3 size: 14 residues.

The chain carries TRBV20-1 and TRBJ2-5; 7 bases match TRBD1. The CDR3 sequence is 14 residues long. The junction had 6 bases not matched to a gene; V was cut back by 0 bases and J by 5 bases. Germline values: CDR1 DFQATT, CDR2 SNEGSKA (reference sequence). The CDR3 spells CSAREAGGWETQYF. The CDR3 DNA sequence: TGCAGTGCTAGAGAGGCAGGGGGATGGGAGACCCAGTACTTC.

The chain couples TRBV20-1 to TRBJ2-1; the D call may be TRBD1 or TRBD2 (5 bases each). The CDR3 consists of 16 residues. Germline V gene sequence: CDR1 DFQATT, CDR2 SNEGSKA (reference sequence). V lost 5 bases, J lost 0 bases, and 17 bases lay in between. CDR3 in DNA: TGCAGTGCTTTAGATATCGGGGCCCCCTCCTACAATGAGCAGTTCTTC. It codes for CSALDIGAPSYNEQFF.